This TCR beta chain was observed in a study of CD8 T cells in Susac syndrome. With random hexamers, roughly 0.45 to 1 ug RNA was reverse transcribed. Across 54 Vbeta and 13 Jbeta, immunoSEQ multiplex PCR amplified TCR beta CDR3. TCRdb re-called the immunoSEQ multiplex PCR reads with MiXCR, one entry per CDR3 protein. The data hold about 150,000 distinct CDR3 sequences, with 95% observed a single time. From germline, CDR1 is SGHAT and CDR2 FQNNGV. The V gene end was trimmed by 1 base and the J gene end by 6 bases; junction bases not matched to a gene: 4. This CDR3 comprises 15 residues. The chain recombines TRBV11-2 with TRBJ2-7; 12 bases agree with TRBD2. The sequence derives from a human donor with Susac syndrome. Sequences were obtained from CD8+ T cells from PBMCs. This CDR3 is CASSLGLAGEGEQYF. CDR3 nucleotide sequence: TGTGCCAGCAGCTTAGGACTAGCGGGAGAAGGCGAGCAGTACTTC.